This TCR beta chain was documented in a study of cytomegalovirus exposure and HLA in healthy donors. This clone appeared once. Its matching antigen is unknown. PCR employed 60 Vbeta and 13 Jbeta primers. Study processing details: As a later analysis found, there were tens of millions of unique TCR beta chains, of which approximately 10 million were shared. The method was immunoSEQ multiplex PCR; TCRdb's version includes in-frame clones alone and lacks a portion of them. V, J and clone size are taken as reported in that table, and D and trimming were inferred from the DNA itself. Of a few hundred thousand clones detected, roughly four fifths appear once; the ten largest clones hold almost 8%. Study observations and caveats: The number of N-insertions in an Asian-associated ancestry cluster was reportedly below the approximately 680-donor mean in a later analysis. TCR beta sequences reportedly predicted the HLA-A and HLA-B alleles of most subjects accurately. Some TCR beta chains (roughly 160 of them) were listed as cytomegalovirus-associated.

Per germline, CDR1 MDHEN and CDR2 SYDVKM. The CDR3 contains 14 residues. V lost 4 bases, J lost 4 bases, and 11 bases lay in between. The clonotype was recovered from a woman aged 60-75 years in good health and CMV-seropositive. This chain connects TRBV28 to TRBJ1-5; no firm D call. The specimen was PBMCs. CDR3 in DNA: TGTGCCAGCAGTTCTTTGTACTTTAATCAGCCCCAGCATTTT. This translates into CASSSLYFNQPQHF.